This is a list of T cell receptor beta chains from one sample in a study of T cells after yellow fever vaccination. TCRdb re-analysed the 5' RACE reads in MiXCR, keeping a single row per CDR3 protein. Of some 500,000 distinct CDR3 sequences listed, approximately 15% are singletons. The sample consisted of PBMCs, taken on the day of the yellow fever booster vaccination. The source of these receptors is a man aged 30 to 39 who received the YFV17D yellow fever vaccine. CDR3s include the opening cysteine and the closing phenylalanine or tryptophan.

V gene	J gene	CDR3 length	CDR3 protein
TRBV7-9	TRBJ2-7	16	CASSDTGLVLTYEQYF
TRBV7-2	TRBJ2-5	13	CASSPRPLETQYF
TRBV20-1	TRBJ2-2	14	CSAQDRSSTGELFF
TRBV29-1	TRBJ2-1	13	CSAGLTLGSEQFF
TRBV11-1	TRBJ2-6	18	CASSPFGRAGSGANVLTF
TRBV6-5	TRBJ2-7	15	CASSYSLAREGEQYF
TRBV7-2	TRBJ1-3	14	CASSPRVSGNTIYF
TRBV5-4	TRBJ2-1	15	CASSLVAGLPGKQFF
TRBV6-5	TRBJ2-1	17	CASSYSLERLPYNEQFF
TRBV5-1	TRBJ2-7	15	CASSLTSGETYEQYF
TRBV29-1	TRBJ2-2	12	CSVEDPGGELFF
TRBV24-1	TRBJ2-1	17	CATSDAAAGSPYNEQFF
TRBV7-2	TRBJ2-3	16	CASSLGGTSGGNTQYF
TRBV3-1	TRBJ2-1	13	CASSSSLGNEQFF
TRBV7-2	TRBJ1-2	15	CASSIETATNYGYTF
TRBV20-1	TRBJ1-5	13	CSAPTGYNQPQHF
TRBV10-3	TRBJ2-1	12	CAISVEGNEQFF
TRBV18	TRBJ2-2	13	CASSQGYTGELFF
TRBV12-3/TRBV12-4	TRBJ1-6	13	CASSLSRNSPLHF
TRBV6-1	TRBJ2-2	13	CASRGIDSGELFF